Sequencing of this TCR beta chain was carried out in a study of blood T cell repertoires in COVID-19 (TCRdb year 2020). Turning to the overall study: Samples from collaborators originated in the United States, Italy and Spain and spanned both the acute and convalescent phases of COVID-19. The prospective study material was composed of cDNA or gDNA derived from T cells, B-cell-depleted T cells, or PBMCs. The dataset comprised deeply sampled blood TCRbeta repertoires from subjects exposed to, actively infected with, or recovered from COVID-19. A freely available public database, intended as a resource for researchers studying the immune response to SARS-CoV-2, is where the repertoires were released. Samples were obtained from the ongoing ImmuneRACE study (first 160 participants) and from over 1,000 subjects provided by 6 global collaborators. A de-identified subject ID, COVID-19 status, age in years and sex were almost always included in the sample metadata. HLA class I and class II types, where available, came from metadata supplied by the sample provider rather than from assay-based typing.

The collaborating institutions used their own protocols to collect whole blood in K2EDTA tubes. For TCRbeta analysis, collaborator samples were shipped as frozen whole blood, as isolated PBMCs, or as DNA extracted from either sample type. Its CDR3 holds 14 amino acids, cysteine through phenylalanine. The DNA shown is the 42-base CDR3, in frame from base 1. The V end gives up 2 bases and the J end 5 bases, leaving 2 bases in the junction not matched to a gene. The CDR1 and CDR2 encoded by the germline V gene (reference sequence) are LGHDT and YNNKEL. Summary of the overall study and its limitations: Clinical and demographic metadata were provided uncurated, with the amount varying by source and participant.

A word on this clone: This clone's antigen is unknown. The input lacks base qualities; no much larger clone sits a single base away.

TCRbeta CDR3 regions were amplified from genomic DNA by means of the immunoSEQ Assay, a bias-controlled multiplex PCR. As for how the authors treated the data: The number of nucleated cells in each sample was estimated by amplification of reference gene primers within the assay. To quantify the absolute abundance of each unique TCRbeta CDR3 rearrangement, sequence reads were collapsed and filtered. Productive Simpson clonality was computed per sample as the square root of Simpson's diversity index over productive rearrangements. What TCRdb holds here is the immuneACCESS table cut down to in-frame rearrangements. Part of the clones is not present; checked against another copy, under half of the missing clones reflect an unresolved V gene, and the others are unexplained. The DNA was the basis for D and trimming; V, J and clone size are from that table. The table for this sample lists roughly 320,000 clones; around 90% of them were counted only once. The biggest ten clones account for 1% to 1.5% of the sample.

The source is a man in his sixties or seventies with acute or convalescent COVID-19. Sequencing input: peripheral blood. The sequence joins TRBV3-1 (or the pseudogene TRBV3-2) to TRBJ1-1, and TRBD1 aligns with 10 junction nucleotides. The DNA sequence is TGTGCCAGCAGCCAACCGGGACAGGGGACTGAAGCTTTCTTT. It codes for CASSQPGQGTEAFF.